This T cell receptor beta chain emerged from a study of shared clonotypes between healthy human individuals. Produced via immunoSEQ multiplex PCR; TCRdb's table is partial and in-frame only. This sample has roughly 1 million clones, with around 82% found just once. This CDR3 comprises 14 residues. V was pared by 2 bases and J by 4 bases, with 12 bases between. The germline V gene has CDR1 MNHNS and CDR2 SASEGT. The sample consisted of memory CD4+ T cells from PBMCs. This sample's subset: CD45RA-negative fraction. This chain uses TRBV6-1 with TRBJ2-7; D not certain. The TCR sequence derives from a man aged 18 to 35 in good health. Some clones in this sample may be carry-over from other donors' samples. This CDR3 reads CASSESWQLYEQYF. CDR3 coding DNA: TGTGCCAGCAGTGAATCGTGGCAGCTTTACGAGCAGTACTTC.